A selection of T cell receptor beta chains follows, all from one sample in a study of blood T cell repertoires in COVID-19. TCRdb's copy holds only in-frame clones and misses some; the assay was immunoSEQ multiplex PCR. Of some 500,000 clones listed, over 75% are singletons. The sequencing input was PBMCs or T cells enriched from blood (not recorded which). Receptors originate from a middle-aged woman who had recovered from COVID-19. Each CDR3 is given with its conserved first and last residue. Fields, in order: D gene, clone size, J gene, V gene, CDR3 DNA, CDR3 protein. A D gene is named only where the DNA matches it firmly. The size entry is marked missing in some rows and otherwise reads once, few, many or a size class.

>-|-|TRBJ2-7|TRBV4-3
TGCGCCAGCAGCCAAGATCTCTCGCGGGGGCCCTACGAGCAGTACTTC
CASSQDLSRGPYEQYF
>-|-|TRBJ2-1|TRBV5-1
TGCGCCAGCAGCCAAACAGTGGGTGGAGGGTACAATGAGCAGTTCTTC
CASSQTVGGGYNEQFF
>-|-|TRBJ2-1|TRBV14
TGTGCCAGCAGACAGACTAGCTCCTACAATGAGCAGTTCTTC
CASRQTSSYNEQFF
>-|-|TRBJ1-4|TRBV25-1
TGTGCCAGCAGTGTGCTAGCAGGGGTTTTTAATGAAAAACTGTTTTTT
CASSVLAGVFNEKLFF
>TRBD2|-|TRBJ2-5|TRBV7-9
TGTGCCAGCAGGCGACCTGGGGCTAGCGGGCGAGAGACCCAGTACTTC
CASRRPGASGRETQYF
>-|-|TRBJ1-1|TRBV2
TGTGCCACCTCTCTGGGCGGAGGGGCTTTCTTT
CATSLGGGAFF
>TRBD1|-|TRBJ1-2|TRBV9
TGTGCCAGCAGCGTAGGGGACAGGGTCGTTGGCTACACCTTC
CASSVGDRVVGYTF
>-|-|TRBJ1-4|TRBV9
TGTGCCAGCAGCGTAGCCCCAGATGTGGTGGACGGGATTAATGAAAAACTGTTTTTT
CASSVAPDVVDGINEKLFF
>TRBD1|-|TRBJ1-1|TRBV27
TGTGCCAGCAGTTTATTAACAGGGGGCACTGAAGCTTTCTTT
CASSLLTGGTEAFF
>TRBD1|-|TRBJ2-5|TRBV2
TGTGCCAGCAGCCCCCAGGGGGCCGAGACCCAGTACTTC
CASSPQGAETQYF
>-|-|TRBJ1-1|TRBV12-3/TRBV12-4
TGTGCCAGCAGCACTGTCATGAACACTGAAGCTTTCTTT
CASSTVMNTEAFF
>-|-|TRBJ2-7|TRBV7-2
TGTGCCAGCAGCTTAGGATACCGGCAGGAAGACTACGAGCAGTACTTC
CASSLGYRQEDYEQYF
>-|-|TRBJ2-1|TRBV7-9
TGTGCCAGCAGTTCACGGACTGGCAGAGGCTACAATGAGCAGTTCTTC
CASSSRTGRGYNEQFF
>TRBD2|-|TRBJ2-2|TRBV25-1
TGTGCCAGCAGTGCGAGGGTAGCGGGAGGATACACCGGGGAGCTGTTTTTT
CASSARVAGGYTGELFF
>TRBD1|once|TRBJ2-3|TRBV5-1
TGCGCCAGCAGCAGGGGACAGGGGGCGGGAACAGATACGCAGTATTTT
CASSRGQGAGTDTQYF
>TRBD2|-|TRBJ2-5|TRBV2
TGTGCCAGCATTCCTCTAGCGGCCCCGGGGGAGACCCAGTACTTC
CASIPLAAPGETQYF
>-|-|TRBJ1-1|TRBV19
TGTGCCAGTAGTATGGATGGCGGGAGGGCGGCTTTCTTT
CASSMDGGRAAFF
>-|-|TRBJ1-2|TRBV4-3
TGCGCCAGCAGCCAAGATCCGGCGGGAACCTATGGCTACACCTTC
CASSQDPAGTYGYTF
>-|-|TRBJ1-5|TRBV10-2
TGCGCCAGCAGTTATGGACAGCTTAGCAATCAGCCCCAGCATTTT
CASSYGQLSNQPQHF
>TRBD1|-|TRBJ2-7|TRBV4-3
TGCGCCAGCAGCCAAGGTTTCGGGACAGCAGTCACCTACGAGCAGTACTTC
CASSQGFGTAVTYEQYF
>-|-|TRBJ2-3|TRBV29-1
TGCAGCGTTGAAGGGGTCGGCAGGACTACTAGCACAGATACGCAGTATTTT
CSVEGVGRTTSTDTQYF
>-|once|TRBJ2-6|TRBV18
TGTGCCAGCTCACCAATACAGGGTAGGGGTACTGGGGCCAACGTCCTGACTTTC
CASSPIQGRGTGANVLTF
>-|-|TRBJ1-1|TRBV19
TGTGCCAGTAGTATAGGATTGAGGTTGTCAGCTATGAACACTGAAGCTTTCTTT
CASSIGLRLSAMNTEAFF
>-|-|TRBJ2-7|TRBV7-2
TGTGCCAGCAGCTTTGTGCAGAACTACGAGCAGTACTTC
CASSFVQNYEQYF
>TRBD1|-|TRBJ1-4|TRBV6-1
TGTGCCAGCAGTGAACACAGGGGGGTGGATGAAAAACTGTTTTTT
CASSEHRGVDEKLFF
>-|-|TRBJ1-4|TRBV5-1
TGCGCCAGCAGCTCCGGGACGGGGGATGAAAAACTGTTTTTT
CASSSGTGDEKLFF
>TRBD2|-|TRBJ2-2|TRBV19
TGTGCCAGTAGTCGCCGCCCGGGACTAGCGGGAGGGAACACCGGGGAGCTGTTTTTT
CASSRRPGLAGGNTGELFF
>-|-|TRBJ1-5|TRBV6-1
TGTGCCAGCAGTGAAAATTACAGGGCCCGACGACAGCCCCAGCATTTT
CASSENYRARRQPQHF
>-|-|TRBJ1-3|TRBV23-1
TGCGCCAGCAGTCAGAAACAGGGCAGCTCTGGAAACACCATATATTTT
CASSQKQGSSGNTIYF
>-|-|TRBJ2-4|TRBV5-1
TGCGCCAGACAGGGTGGAAGGTCCAAAAACATTCAGTACTTC
CARQGGRSKNIQYF
>-|-|TRBJ1-2|TRBV15
TGTGCCACCAGCAGAGATACAGGGTGGGATGGCTACACCTTC
CATSRDTGWDGYTF
>-|-|TRBJ1-6|TRBV14
TGTGCCAGCAGCCGTTACAGGGATTCACCCCTCCACTTT
CASSRYRDSPLHF
>TRBD1|-|TRBJ1-3|TRBV18
TGTGCCAGCTCACCGACGCAGGGGGATGCTGGAAACACCATATATTTT
CASSPTQGDAGNTIYF
>-|-|TRBJ2-7|TRBV11-3
TGTGCCAGCAGCTTACGAAGGGCAGGGCCCCACGAGCAGTACTTC
CASSLRRAGPHEQYF
>TRBD1|-|TRBJ1-1|TRBV7-6
TGTGCCAGCAGCTCCCGAACAGGGGGCAAAACTGAAGCTTTCTTT
CASSSRTGGKTEAFF
>-|-|TRBJ1-2|TRBV9
TGTGCCAGCAGCGTAGAGTCAGGGACTTATGGCTACACCTTC
CASSVESGTYGYTF